This T cell receptor beta chain was sequenced during a study of Ad26.COV2.S vaccination and SARS-CoV-2 variants. Regarding treatment: about 20 received Ad26.COV2.S at low or high dose, single or two shots; roughly five received placebo; per-sample allocation not given. The study sampled participants on day 63 after the first vaccine or placebo injection. Ad26 vector vaccine expressed Wuhan-strain SARS-CoV-2 spike. Sequenced by immunoSEQ multiplex PCR; TCRdb stores in-frame clones only, minus some. The repertoire has 350,000 to 450,000 clones, around 90% of them found once; the top ten carry around 3.5%. V was clipped by 3 bases and J by 9 bases, with 6 bases between them. The CDR3 contains 11 residues. CDR1 LGHDT and CDR2 YNNKEL come from the germline V gene (reference sequence).

This specimen was peripheral blood, taken in a trial of Ad26.COV2.S vaccine versus placebo. The gene calls are TRBV3-1 (or the pseudogene TRBV3-2) and TRBJ2-1; unclear D gene. The receptor comes from a person between 18 and 65 years old who received the Ad26.COV2.S COVID-19 vaccine or a placebo. The CDR3 spells CASSQLSEQFF. DNA of the CDR3: TGTGCCAGCAGCCAGCTAAGTGAGCAGTTCTTC.